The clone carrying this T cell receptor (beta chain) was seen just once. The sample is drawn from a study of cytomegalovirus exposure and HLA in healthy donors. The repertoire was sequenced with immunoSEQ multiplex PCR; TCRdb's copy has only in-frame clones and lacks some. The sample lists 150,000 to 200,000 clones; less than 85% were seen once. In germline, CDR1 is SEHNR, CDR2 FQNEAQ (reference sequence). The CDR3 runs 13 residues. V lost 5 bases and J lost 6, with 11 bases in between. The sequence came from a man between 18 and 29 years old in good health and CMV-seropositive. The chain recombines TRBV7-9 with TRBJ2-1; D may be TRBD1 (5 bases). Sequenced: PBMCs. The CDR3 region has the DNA TGTGCCAGCAGCCCAAGGGGTCGCAATGAGCAGTTCTTC. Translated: CASSPRGRNEQFF.